The rows below give T cell receptor beta chains drawn from one sample of a study of persistence of HIV-infected CD4 T cells. These receptors' antigens are unknown. The assay was immunoSEQ multiplex PCR, and TCRdb's table has in-frame clones only and misses some. The sample has roughly 25,000 clones, around 72% seen once. This material consisted of CD4+ T cells sorted from PBMCs after approximately 19-hour stimulation, taken from a patient who received antiretroviral therapy. The source of these receptors is an adult man with HIV who was CMV-seropositive. Each CDR3 is given with its conserved first and last residue. D genes are given only for firm matches. Clone size appears in some rows only: once, few, many, or a class for an expanded clone.

clone_size: -; d_call: -; cdr3_length: 15; v_call: TRBV27; j_call: TRBJ2-7; cdr3_aa: CASSLTRQPAYEQYF; cdr3_nt: TGTGCCAGCAGTTTAACCCGGCAGCCGGCCTACGAGCAGTACTTC
clone_size: once; d_call: -; cdr3_length: 13; v_call: TRBV27; j_call: TRBJ2-5; cdr3_aa: CASSLLGAETQYF; cdr3_nt: TGTGCCAGCAGTTTACTAGGGGCAGAGACCCAGTACTTC
clone_size: -; d_call: -; cdr3_length: 15; v_call: TRBV7-9; j_call: TRBJ2-3; cdr3_aa: CASSLAWGTTDTQYF; cdr3_nt: TGTGCCAGCAGCTTAGCCTGGGGGACCACAGATACGCAGTATTTT
clone_size: -; d_call: -; cdr3_length: 13; v_call: TRBV5-1; j_call: TRBJ2-1; cdr3_aa: CASSLPPRNEQFF; cdr3_nt: TGCGCCAGCAGCTTGCCCCCACGCAATGAGCAGTTCTTC
clone_size: -; d_call: -; cdr3_length: 14; v_call: TRBV18; j_call: TRBJ2-7; cdr3_aa: CASSPSGPSYEQYF; cdr3_nt: TGTGCCAGCTCCCCCAGCGGGCCTTCCTACGAGCAGTACTTC
clone_size: once; d_call: TRBD1; cdr3_length: 14; v_call: TRBV10-2; j_call: TRBJ1-1; cdr3_aa: CASSRQGAGTEAFF; cdr3_nt: TGCGCCAGCAGCCGGCAGGGGGCCGGGACTGAAGCTTTCTTT
clone_size: -; d_call: TRBD2; cdr3_length: 15; v_call: TRBV5-1; j_call: TRBJ2-2; cdr3_aa: CASSLTAGGAGELFF; cdr3_nt: TGCGCCAGCAGCTTGACAGCGGGGGGAGCCGGGGAGCTGTTTTTT
clone_size: -; d_call: -; cdr3_length: 13; v_call: TRBV30; j_call: TRBJ1-5; cdr3_aa: CAWSAIGNQPQHF; cdr3_nt: TGTGCCTGGAGTGCGATTGGAAATCAGCCCCAGCATTTT
clone_size: -; d_call: -; cdr3_length: 13; v_call: TRBV7-9; j_call: TRBJ1-5; cdr3_aa: CASSQHGNQPQHF; cdr3_nt: TGTGCCAGCAGCCAGCACGGAAATCAGCCCCAGCATTTT
clone_size: -; d_call: -; cdr3_length: 17; v_call: TRBV24-1; j_call: TRBJ2-6; cdr3_aa: CATSDIPRPSGANVLTF; cdr3_nt: TGTGCCACCAGTGATATCCCCCGGCCGTCTGGGGCCAACGTCCTGACTTTC
clone_size: -; d_call: -; cdr3_length: 16; v_call: TRBV18; j_call: TRBJ1-2; cdr3_aa: CASSSRTGDPNYGYTF; cdr3_nt: TGTGCCAGCTCATCGCGTACAGGCGATCCTAACTATGGCTACACCTTC
clone_size: -; d_call: -; cdr3_length: 16; v_call: TRBV18; j_call: TRBJ1-3; cdr3_aa: CASSPSGGSSGNTIYF; cdr3_nt: TGTGCCAGCTCACCATCGGGGGGTTCCAGTGGAAACACCATATATTTT
clone_size: -; d_call: -; cdr3_length: 14; v_call: TRBV28; j_call: TRBJ1-4; cdr3_aa: CASSTPSTNEKLFF; cdr3_nt: TGTGCCAGCAGTACACCTTCTACTAATGAAAAACTGTTTTTT
clone_size: -; d_call: -; cdr3_length: 14; v_call: TRBV28; j_call: TRBJ1-5; cdr3_aa: CASIRTLGNQPQHF; cdr3_nt: TGTGCCAGCATTCGGACCCTTGGCAATCAGCCCCAGCATTTT
clone_size: -; d_call: -; cdr3_length: 14; v_call: TRBV29-1; j_call: TRBJ1-3; cdr3_aa: CSVEVDNSGNTIYF; cdr3_nt: TGCAGCGTTGAAGTGGACAACTCTGGAAACACCATATATTTT
clone_size: -; d_call: -; cdr3_length: 14; v_call: TRBV6-5; j_call: TRBJ2-1; cdr3_aa: CASCPRSVRAEQFF; cdr3_nt: TGTGCCAGCTGCCCTAGGAGTGTCCGGGCTGAGCAGTTCTTC
clone_size: -; d_call: -; cdr3_length: 11; v_call: TRBV6-4; j_call: TRBJ2-1; cdr3_aa: CASGGAVEQFF; cdr3_nt: TGTGCCAGCGGGGGGGCCGTCGAGCAGTTCTTC
clone_size: -; d_call: -; cdr3_length: 17; v_call: TRBV7-3; j_call: TRBJ1-1; cdr3_aa: CASSPDRPGTGNTEAFF; cdr3_nt: TGTGCCAGCAGCCCAGACCGCCCGGGGACGGGGAACACTGAAGCTTTCTTT
clone_size: -; d_call: -; cdr3_length: 15; v_call: TRBV2; j_call: TRBJ2-3; cdr3_aa: CASSERTGGDDTQYF; cdr3_nt: TGTGCCAGCAGTGAAAGGACCGGCGGAGACGATACGCAGTATTTT
clone_size: -; d_call: TRBD1; cdr3_length: 14; v_call: TRBV2; j_call: TRBJ2-1; cdr3_aa: CASSPGTGTGGQFF; cdr3_nt: TGTGCCAGCAGTCCCGGGACAGGTACCGGTGGGCAGTTCTTC
clone_size: -; d_call: TRBD1; cdr3_length: 13; v_call: TRBV18; j_call: TRBJ1-4; cdr3_aa: CASSPDRGEKLFF; cdr3_nt: TGTGCCAGCTCACCGGACAGGGGTGAAAAACTGTTTTTT
clone_size: -; d_call: -; cdr3_length: 16; v_call: TRBV7-9; j_call: TRBJ2-7; cdr3_aa: CASSMKAGLRPYEQYF; cdr3_nt: TGTGCCAGCAGCATGAAGGCGGGGTTGAGGCCCTACGAGCAGTACTTC
clone_size: -; d_call: -; cdr3_length: 17; v_call: TRBV19; j_call: TRBJ1-2; cdr3_aa: CASSRGRDKDLIGGYTF; cdr3_nt: TGTGCCAGTAGTCGTGGACGGGACAAGGACCTTATCGGGGGCTACACCTTC
clone_size: -; d_call: TRBD2; cdr3_length: 15; v_call: TRBV19; j_call: TRBJ2-2; cdr3_aa: CASSFSGGYGGELFF; cdr3_nt: TGTGCCAGTAGTTTTAGCGGGGGTTATGGCGGGGAGCTGTTTTTT
clone_size: -; d_call: TRBD1; cdr3_length: 13; v_call: TRBV24-1; j_call: TRBJ2-7; cdr3_aa: CATAGTEAYEQYF; cdr3_nt: TGTGCCACCGCCGGGACAGAGGCGTATGAGCAGTACTTC
clone_size: few; d_call: -; cdr3_length: 14; v_call: TRBV10-3; j_call: TRBJ1-5; cdr3_aa: CAISAPGGNQPQHF; cdr3_nt: TGTGCCATCAGCGCACCAGGTGGGAATCAGCCCCAGCATTTT
clone_size: -; d_call: -; cdr3_length: 15; v_call: TRBV5-1; j_call: TRBJ1-1; cdr3_aa: CASSLDGAENTEAFF; cdr3_nt: TGCGCCAGCAGCTTGGATGGGGCGGAGAACACTGAAGCTTTCTTT
clone_size: -; d_call: TRBD1; cdr3_length: 14; v_call: TRBV18; j_call: TRBJ2-3; cdr3_aa: CASSRGQGSDTQYF; cdr3_nt: TGTGCCAGCTCACGAGGACAGGGATCAGATACGCAGTATTTT